This T cell receptor (beta chain) was found in a study of OX40 agonist ivuxolimab in advanced cancers. Losses at the gene ends were 0 bases for V and 6 bases for J; bases not matched to a gene: 11. This CDR3 is 18 amino acids long. The germline V gene encodes CDR1 SGHVS and CDR2 FQNEAQ. The assay was immunoSEQ multiplex PCR, and TCRdb's table has in-frame clones only and misses some. The sample lists over 95,000 clones; more than 85% were seen once. The source of this sequence is an adult with an advanced solid tumor such as melanoma, head and neck, liver or kidney cancer. The source material was CD4+ or CD8+ T cells sorted from blood, sampled in a trial of the OX40 agonist ivuxolimab. The gene calls are TRBV7-8 and TRBJ2-1, with 10 bases that match TRBD2. This CDR3 reads CASSLALRLAGPSNEQFF. CDR3 bases: TGTGCCAGCAGCTTAGCTCTCCGACTAGCGGGTCCTTCCAATGAGCAGTTCTTC.